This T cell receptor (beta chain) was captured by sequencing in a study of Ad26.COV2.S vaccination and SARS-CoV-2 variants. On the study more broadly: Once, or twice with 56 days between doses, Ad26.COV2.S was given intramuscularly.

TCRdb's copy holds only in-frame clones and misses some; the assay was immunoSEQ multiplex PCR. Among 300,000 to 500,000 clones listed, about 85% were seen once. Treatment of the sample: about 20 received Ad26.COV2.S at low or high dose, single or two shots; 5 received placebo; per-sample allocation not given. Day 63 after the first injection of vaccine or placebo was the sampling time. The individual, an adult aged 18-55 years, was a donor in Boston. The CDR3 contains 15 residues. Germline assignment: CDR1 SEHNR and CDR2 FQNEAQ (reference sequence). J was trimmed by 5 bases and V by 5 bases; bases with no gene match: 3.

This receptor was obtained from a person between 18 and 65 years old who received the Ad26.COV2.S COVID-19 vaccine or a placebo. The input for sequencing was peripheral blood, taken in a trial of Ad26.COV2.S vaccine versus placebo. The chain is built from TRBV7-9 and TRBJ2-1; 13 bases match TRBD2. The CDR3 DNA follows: TGTGCCAGCAGCGTTACTAGCGGGGGGGACAATGAGCAGTTCTTC. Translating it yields CASSVTSGGDNEQFF.